Sequencing of this T cell receptor beta chain was carried out in a study of CD8 T cells in Susac syndrome. Germline values: CDR1 KGHSH, CDR2 LQKENI. The CDR3 has 13 amino acids. The germline V and J ends were trimmed by 1 base and 10 bases, with 11 bases remaining between them. Random hexamers served to reverse transcribe roughly 0.5 to 1 ug RNA. Amplification of the TCR beta CDR3 was carried out by immunoSEQ multiplex PCR, which spanned a total of 54 Vbeta and 13 Jbeta segments. TCRdb re-derived calls from the immunoSEQ multiplex PCR reads in MiXCR, one entry per CDR3 protein. The sample lists about 300,000 distinct CDR3 sequences, about 90% seen once, with more than 0.06% in the top ten.

The genes are TRBV18 and TRBJ2-1; D unresolved. This receptor was obtained from a human donor with multiple sclerosis. Sequencing used CD4+ T cells from PBMCs. CDR3: CASSPQPANEQFF. CDR3 coding DNA: TGTGCCAGCTCACCACAGCCCGCAAACGAGCAGTTCTTC.